The clone carrying this TCR beta chain was picked up many times. What it recognizes is unknown. This sample was included in a study of blood T cells in healthy people across ages. Across the whole study: Template switching recovered approximately one barcoded beta molecule for every two T cells. Study-wide points: Donors of long life had a larger count of naive CD4+ cells and greater diversity than aged donors.

Trimming removed 2 bases at V and 4 bases at J, with 5 bases between. The CDR3 runs 12 residues. Per the germline V gene, CDR1 is MNHEY and CDR2 is SVGAGI. A sample-barcoded 5' primer and a J-beta primer mix were used in a second PCR of roughly 6 to 11 cycles. The template-switch adaptor, which had 12 random nucleotides, put a tag on each cDNA molecule. TCRdb fed the 5' RACE reads into MiXCR, producing one record per CDR3 protein. The sample has hundreds of thousands of distinct CDR3 sequences; roughly 30% are singletons. They isolated at least 6 million PBMCs from each sample. V is TRBV6-5 and J is TRBJ1-2, with D perhaps TRBD1 (5 bases). This receptor was obtained from a woman aged 80 or over in good health. The sequenced sample consisted of blood. CDR3 DNA sequence: TGTGCCAGCAGTTACAGGGGCTATGGCTACACCTTC. Its translation is CASSYRGYGYTF.